This T cell receptor (beta chain) was identified during a study of blood T cells in healthy people across ages. A second PCR, run for about 7 to 12 cycles, used a sample-barcoded 5' primer plus a J-beta primer mix. MiXCR was run by TCRdb on the 5' RACE reads, yielding one entry per CDR3 protein. The sample holds 850,000 or so distinct CDR3 sequences, under 30% seen once. The sequence was collected from a woman of 80 years or more in good health. The sample consisted of blood.

The CDR3 here is CSAKVSSGNTIYF. The CDR3 region has the DNA TGCAGTGCTAAGGTTTCCTCTGGAAACACCATATATTTT. This chain links TRBV20-1 with TRBJ1-3; D is undetermined. V shed 4 bases and J shed 0 bases, with 7 bases lying between them. The CDR3 consists of 13 residues. Germline V gene data show CDR1 as DFQATT and CDR2 as SNEGSKA (reference sequence).